This T cell receptor (beta chain) was sequenced during a study of blood T cell repertoires in COVID-19. For the study at large: Material from acute and convalescent COVID-19 was sourced from the United States, Italy and Spain. Sample material is recorded as cDNA or gDNA derived from T cells, B-cell-depleted T cells, or PBMCs.

Per the original methods: Reference gene primer amplification in the assay estimated nucleated cell counts. The protocol was immunoSEQ multiplex PCR, while the TCRdb copy is restricted to in-frame clones and leaves out a portion. That table supplies the V and J calls and clone size; D and trimming were determined from the DNA. The table records 70,000 to 95,000 clones, around 88% of them present only once. From germline, CDR1 is MNHEY and CDR2 SMNVEV (reference sequence). This CDR3 comprises 19 residues. V was pared by 8 bases and J by 0 bases, with 26 bases between. Sequenced sample: peripheral blood. The chain links TRBV27 to TRBJ1-5; D not resolved. The receptor was derived from a human donor in a cohort sampled during active COVID-19. The CDR3 DNA follows: TGTGCCAGCCGTAGTTTAGTAGGAACAGCTATGTATAGCAATCAGCCCCAGCATTTT. Translated, it gives CASRSLVGTAMYSNQPQHF.